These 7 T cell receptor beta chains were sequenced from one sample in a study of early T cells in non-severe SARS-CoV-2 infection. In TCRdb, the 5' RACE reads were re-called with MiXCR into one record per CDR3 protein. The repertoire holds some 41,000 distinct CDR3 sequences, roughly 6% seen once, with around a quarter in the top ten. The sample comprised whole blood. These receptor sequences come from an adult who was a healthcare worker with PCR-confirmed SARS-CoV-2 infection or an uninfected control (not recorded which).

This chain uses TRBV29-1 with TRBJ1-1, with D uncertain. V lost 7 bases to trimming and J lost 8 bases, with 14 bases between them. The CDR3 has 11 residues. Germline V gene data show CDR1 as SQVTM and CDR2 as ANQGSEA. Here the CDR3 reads CSAVGPTEAFF. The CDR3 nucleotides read TGCAGCGCCGTTGGCCCTACCGAAGCTTTCTTT.

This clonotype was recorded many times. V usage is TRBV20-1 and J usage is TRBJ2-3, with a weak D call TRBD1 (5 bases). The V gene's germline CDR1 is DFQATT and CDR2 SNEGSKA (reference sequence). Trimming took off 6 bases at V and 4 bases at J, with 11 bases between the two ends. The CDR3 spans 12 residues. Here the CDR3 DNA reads TGCAGTGCCAGGGCCAGTGCAGATACGCAGTATTTT. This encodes CSARASADTQYF.

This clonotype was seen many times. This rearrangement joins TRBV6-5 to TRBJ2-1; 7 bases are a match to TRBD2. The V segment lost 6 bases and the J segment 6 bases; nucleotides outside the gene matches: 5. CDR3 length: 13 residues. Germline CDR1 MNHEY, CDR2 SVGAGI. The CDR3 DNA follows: TGTGCCAGCAGACAAAAGCGGGGCAATGAGCAGTTCTTC. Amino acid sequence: CASRQKRGNEQFF.

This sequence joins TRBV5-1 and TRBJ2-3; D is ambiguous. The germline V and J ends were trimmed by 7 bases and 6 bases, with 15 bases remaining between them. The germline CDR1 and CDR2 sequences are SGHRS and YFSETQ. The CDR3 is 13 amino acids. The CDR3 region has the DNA TGCGCCAGCCGCGAGCCCCCCGCGGATACGCAGTATTTT. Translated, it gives CASREPPADTQYF. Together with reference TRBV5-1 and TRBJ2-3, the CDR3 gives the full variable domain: KAGVTQTPRYLIKTRGQQVTLSCSPISGHRSVSWYQQTPGQGLQFLFEYFSETQRNKGNFPGRFSGRQFSNSRSEMNVSTLELGDSALYLCASREPPADTQYFGPGTRLTVL.

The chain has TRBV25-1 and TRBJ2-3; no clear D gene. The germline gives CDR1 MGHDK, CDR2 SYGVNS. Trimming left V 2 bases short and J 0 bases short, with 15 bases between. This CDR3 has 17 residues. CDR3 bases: TGTGCCAGCAGTGAAATACCCGGGTGGAAAAGCACAGATACGCAGTATTTT. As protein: CASSEIPGWKSTDTQYF.

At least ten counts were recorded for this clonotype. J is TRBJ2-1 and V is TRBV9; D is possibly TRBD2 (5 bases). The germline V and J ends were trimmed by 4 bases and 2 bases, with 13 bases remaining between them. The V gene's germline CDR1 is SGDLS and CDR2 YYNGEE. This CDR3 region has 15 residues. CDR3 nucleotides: TGTGCCAGCAGCCCTGAAAGGGAGACCTACAATGAGCAGTTCTTC. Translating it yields CASSPERETYNEQFF.

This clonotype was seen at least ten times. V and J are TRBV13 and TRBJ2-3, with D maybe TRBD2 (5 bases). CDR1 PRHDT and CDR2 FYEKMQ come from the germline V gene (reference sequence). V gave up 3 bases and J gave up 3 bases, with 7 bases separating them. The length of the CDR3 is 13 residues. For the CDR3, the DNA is TGTGCCAGCAGCTTTGGCGGGACAGATACGCAGTATTTT. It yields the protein CASSFGGTDTQYF.